This T cell receptor beta chain was captured by sequencing in a study of blood T cell repertoires in COVID-19. In the study overall: PBMCs, B-cell-depleted T cells, or T cells were the source of the cDNA or gDNA that made up the material.

All enrollees were about 18 to 100 years old and from fewer than 25 US areas. Cohort assignment relied on participant-reported clinical history. Trimming took 4 bases from V and 0 from J; bases not matched to a gene: 10. The CDR3 is made up of 18 amino acids. The germline V gene encodes CDR1 LGHNA and CDR2 YSLEER. Original handling: Amplifying reference gene primers gave estimates of nucleated cell counts. Clones were sequenced by immunoSEQ multiplex PCR, and TCRdb holds only the in-frame ones, with some missing. The D gene and trimming were derived from the DNA, and the V and J assignments and clone size from that table. This sample carries 300,000 or so clones, about 86% of them seen once, and the ten largest clones take about 4%.

The sequencing input was PBMCs or T cells enriched from blood (not recorded which). The clonotype comes from a woman between 40 and 50 years old with acute COVID-19. The V gene is TRBV4-3, the J gene TRBJ1-4; 8 bases align to TRBD1. CDR3 region: CASSPRTGRGATNEKLFF. DNA for the CDR3: TGCGCCAGCAGCCCTAGGACAGGGAGGGGGGCAACTAATGAAAAACTGTTTTTT.